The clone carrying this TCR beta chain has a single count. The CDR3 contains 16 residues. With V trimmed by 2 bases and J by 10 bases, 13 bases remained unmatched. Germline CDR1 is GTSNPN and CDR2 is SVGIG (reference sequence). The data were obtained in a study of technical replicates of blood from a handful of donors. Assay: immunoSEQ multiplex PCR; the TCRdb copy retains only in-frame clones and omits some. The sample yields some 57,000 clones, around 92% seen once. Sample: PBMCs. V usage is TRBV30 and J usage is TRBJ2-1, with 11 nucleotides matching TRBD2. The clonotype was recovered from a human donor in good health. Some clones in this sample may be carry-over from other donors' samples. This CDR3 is CAWSSGLAGPRWEQFF. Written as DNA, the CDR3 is TGTGCCTGGAGTTCCGGACTAGCGGGCCCCAGATGGGAGCAGTTCTTC.